The subject of this entry is one TCR beta chain. Its antigen remains unidentified. Autologous stem cell transplantation was followed by relapse in every patient, and brentuximab vedotin exposure varied. Germline V gene data show CDR1 as MDHEN and CDR2 as SYDVKM. Trimming cost V 5 bases and J 0 bases, with 11 bases left between them. The CDR3 contains 14 residues. This sample is drawn from a study of PD-1 blockade in classical Hodgkin lymphoma. Study information: Each patient was given nivolumab 3 mg/kg through a vein every 2 weeks.

Overall study results and limits: TCR diversity in CD4+, not CD8+, cells rose significantly by C4D1. Healthy donors reportedly exceeded newly diagnosed patients in baseline TCR diversity. Those starting nivolumab under 1 year post-ASCT were excluded.

Clones were sequenced by immunoSEQ multiplex PCR, and TCRdb holds only the in-frame ones, with some missing. The sample includes about 94,000 clones, nearly 90% of them seen just once. The chain links TRBV28 to TRBJ2-7; D is undetermined. The clonotype originates from a human donor with classical Hodgkin lymphoma. This sample comprised peripheral blood mononuclear cells (PBMCs), obtained before the second cycle of nivolumab. The CDR3 is CASSGLGRSYEQYF. The CDR3 DNA sequence: TGTGCCAGCAGTGGGTTGGGCCGCTCCTACGAGCAGTACTTC.